This TCR beta chain was identified in a study of cytomegalovirus exposure and HLA in healthy donors. Study-level findings and limits: Previous analysis showed most TCR beta V segments were productive about 87% or about 30% of the time. A later analysis linked around 15,000 TCR beta sequences to HLA alleles at 0.05 false discovery rate.

PCR was performed using 60 Vbeta and 13 Jbeta primers. Assay used: immunoSEQ multiplex PCR; TCRdb lists only in-frame clones, some missing. The table lists about 76,000 clones, 65% to 85% of them singletons, with 15% to 20% in the top ten. Donors in the study were healthy people who gave bone marrow. Note on this clone: Its specificity is unknown.

The clonotype was recovered from a woman aged 35 to 49 in good health and CMV-seropositive. Source material: PBMCs.

This CDR3 reads CASSLVDPIDSEYGYTF. The CDR3 DNA sequence: TGTGCCAGCAGCTTAGTGGATCCCATAGACAGCGAATATGGCTACACCTTC. V is TRBV7-8 and J is TRBJ1-2, with TRBD1 as a possible D gene (5 bases). Germline CDR1 and CDR2: SGHVS and FQNEAQ. The CDR3 runs to 17 residues. V lost 1 base and J lost 5, with 20 bases in between.